The 16 T cell receptor beta chains presented below share a single source sample, sequenced in a study of blood T cells in healthy people across ages. A sample-barcoded 5' primer and a J-beta primer mix were used in a second PCR of roughly 6 to 12 cycles. TCRdb processed the 5' RACE reads anew with MiXCR; each CDR3 protein has one entry. The table includes hundreds of thousands of distinct CDR3 sequences, roughly 60% detected once. Sequences were obtained from blood. All receptors come from a young man in good health.

This chain connects TRBV6-1 to TRBJ1-1; D gene uncertain. This CDR3 has 14 residues. Trimming left V 2 bases short and J 2 bases short, with 9 bases between. Germline values: CDR1 MNHNS, CDR2 SASEGT. The CDR3 sequence: CASSELGPNTEAFF. The CDR3, as DNA: TGTGCCAGCAGTGAACTAGGTCCAAACACTGAAGCTTTCTTT.

This chain links TRBV4-3 with TRBJ2-1; 13 nucleotides agree with TRBD2. The CDR3 is 15 amino acids. V was pared by 4 bases and J by 6 bases, with 3 bases of the junction left unmatched. The germline V gene has CDR1 LGHNA and CDR2 YSLEER. CDR3 nucleotides: TGCGCCAGCAGCCTTGGGACTAGCGGGACCAATGAGCAGTTCTTC. Protein product: CASSLGTSGTNEQFF.

This clonotype was seen many times. The genes are TRBV20-1 and TRBJ2-3; D perhaps matches TRBD1 (6 bases). Per germline, CDR1 DFQATT and CDR2 SNEGSKA (reference sequence). The CDR3 is 12 amino acids. Trimming pared 5 bases from V and 6 bases from J, leaving 12 bases between. CDR3 amino acids: CSAPTRGDTQYF. CDR3 nucleotides: TGCAGTGCTCCTACGAGGGGGGATACGCAGTATTTT.

This rearrangement joins TRBV7-2 to TRBJ2-3; TRBD2 is a possible D gene (6 bases). CDR1 and CDR2 from the germline V gene are SGHTA and FQGNSA. V dropped 6 bases and J dropped 2 bases, with 12 bases sitting between them. There are 14 residues in the CDR3. CDR3 in amino acids: CASRPGLITDTQYF. In DNA, the CDR3 is TGTGCCAGCAGGCCGGGACTCATCACAGATACGCAGTATTTT.

The chain links TRBV5-1 to TRBJ1-1; maybe TRBD1 (6 bases). There are 14 residues in the CDR3. V was cut by 3 bases and J by 4 bases, with 13 bases left in between. CDR1 SGHRS and CDR2 YFSETQ come from the germline V gene. The CDR3 bases are TGCGCCAGCAGCTCAGGACAGCAGACCACTGAAGCTTTCTTT. It encodes CASSSGQQTTEAFF.

The chain carries TRBV2 and TRBJ2-1; D is ambiguous. Trimming took off 2 bases at V and 8 bases at J, with 7 bases between the two ends. There are 12 residues in the CDR3. CDR1 and CDR2 (germline): SNHLY, FYNNEI. The DNA for the CDR3 is TGTGCCAGCAGTGAAACTCCCTATGAGCAGTTCTTC. This gives the protein CASSETPYEQFF.

The chain uses TRBV18 and TRBJ2-4, with D possibly matching TRBD2 (5 bases). CDR3 size: 18 residues. Germline CDR1 KGHSH, CDR2 LQKENI. Trimming shortened V by 1 base and J by 0 bases, and 16 bases separated the two germline ends. Here the CDR3 DNA reads TGTGCCAGCTCACCACTGTCAGGTCGGGAAATAGCCAAAAACATTCAGTACTTC. The encoded protein is CASSPLSGREIAKNIQYF.

A single count supports this clonotype. The rearrangement links TRBV28 to TRBJ2-1; 8 nucleotides align to TRBD1. The ends lost 7 bases at V and 9 bases at J; junction bases unmatched: 11. Germline assignment: CDR1 MDHEN and CDR2 SYDVKM. The CDR3 extends over 14 amino acids. The CDR3 sequence is CASNPPGQVREQFF. Here the CDR3 DNA reads TGTGCCAGCAACCCTCCGGGACAGGTTCGTGAGCAGTTCTTC.

The rearrangement joins TRBV5-1 to TRBJ2-7; tentative D call: TRBD2 (6 bases). The germline V gene encodes CDR1 SGHRS and CDR2 YFSETQ. Trimming left V 4 bases short and J 1 base short, with 15 bases between. The CDR3 consists of 15 residues. Here the CDR3 DNA reads TGCGCCAGCAGCAAGCCCGGGAGAGGGTCCTACGAGCAGTACTTC. It codes for CASSKPGRGSYEQYF.

The chain links TRBV4-3 to TRBJ1-2, with a possible D match to TRBD1 (5 bases). With 0 bases removed from V and 8 bases from J, the gap between germline ends came to 16 bases. The CDR3 spans 15 residues. Germline CDR1 and CDR2: LGHNA and YSLEER. DNA of the CDR3: TGCGCCAGCAGCCAAGAGGGGTCGGGACTAGGGGGCTACACCTTC. It yields the protein CASSQEGSGLGGYTF.

V usage is TRBV11-1 and J usage is TRBJ2-1; 8 bases align to TRBD2. Germline CDR1 is SGHAT and CDR2 is FQDESV (reference sequence). The CDR3 loop spans 17 amino acids. The V segment lost 5 bases and the J segment 5 bases; nucleotides outside the gene matches: 14. The CDR3 loop reads CASSLPYLLAVNNEQFF. In DNA form, the CDR3 reads TGTGCCAGCAGCCTGCCCTACTTACTAGCGGTAAACAATGAGCAGTTCTTC.

The chain has TRBV20-1 and TRBJ2-3; D gene uncertain. The V end lost 6 bases, the J end lost 1 base, and 11 bases lay between the germline ends. Germline V gene lookup returns CDR1 DFQATT and CDR2 SNEGSKA (reference sequence). The CDR3 runs 13 residues. CDR3 DNA: TGCAGTGCAGCCGACGCGGGCACAGATACGCAGTATTTT. Protein product: CSAADAGTDTQYF.

V is TRBV12-3 or TRBV12-4 and J is TRBJ2-3; D unclear. The V gene lost 3 bases and the J gene lost 2 bases, with 12 bases spanning the gap. The CDR3 runs 15 residues. CDR3 sequence reads: CASSLGLGDTDTQYF. CDR3 nucleotide sequence: TGTGCCAGCAGTTTGGGCTTGGGTGACACAGATACGCAGTATTTT.

This clonotype occurred a few times. The chain recombines TRBV6-2 or TRBV6-3 with TRBJ2-1; the D gene is possibly TRBD2 (7 bases). The CDR3 has 14 amino acids. V lost 0 bases, J lost 9 bases, and 12 bases lay in between. The germline V gene encodes CDR1 MNHEY and CDR2 SVGEGT. CDR3 region: CASSYSSRGGEQFF. CDR3 nucleotide sequence: TGTGCCAGCAGTTACTCGAGTAGGGGGGGTGAGCAGTTCTTC.

J is TRBJ2-3 and V is TRBV15; possibly TRBD2 for D (6 bases). Deletions cut 1 base from V and 3 bases from J, with 11 bases between. Germline V gene lookup returns CDR1 LNHNV and CDR2 YYDKDF (reference sequence). CDR3 length equals 15 residues. This CDR3 is CATSRGGVETDTQYF. The CDR3 DNA is TGTGCCACCAGCAGAGGCGGGGTCGAGACAGATACGCAGTATTTT.

The chain combines TRBV5-8 with TRBJ1-2; possible D gene TRBD1, 6 bases. The CDR3 runs to 13 residues. V gave up 4 bases and J gave up 4 bases, with 11 bases separating them. Germline V gene data show CDR1 as SGHTS and CDR2 as YDEGEE. The CDR3 DNA follows: TGTGCCAGCAGCCGGACAGAGGGCTATGGCTACACCTTC. As protein: CASSRTEGYGYTF.